The clone carrying this TCR beta chain was seen a few times. As yet, its antigen is unknown. Trimming stripped 6 bases from V and 8 bases from J, with 12 bases between. Germline V lookup: CDR1 MNHEY, CDR2 SMNVEV (reference sequence). CDR3 length equals 12 residues. TCRdb independently ran MiXCR on the reads; one entry per CDR3 protein. The repertoire has about 320,000 distinct CDR3 sequences, around 9.5% of them found once; the top ten carry 4.3%. The data were taken from a study of T cell repertoires in cytomegalovirus infection. Looking at the study overall: CMV infection and matching HLA type were both indicated by public TCR beta signatures.

Study-wide points: Carriers of CMV plus the relevant HLA were identified by cumulative public TCR beta family frequency. Clonotypes of TCR beta that were HLA-C-restricted and CMV-specific dominated the ex vivo response.

The TCR comes from a human donor in good health (CMV status not recorded). Some clones in this sample may be carry-over from other donors' samples. Sample: PBMCs. The rearrangement links TRBV27 to TRBJ2-3; no reliable D call. CDR3 bases: TGTGCCAGCAGAACTCGGGCTAGTACGCAGTATTTT. Protein product: CASRTRASTQYF.